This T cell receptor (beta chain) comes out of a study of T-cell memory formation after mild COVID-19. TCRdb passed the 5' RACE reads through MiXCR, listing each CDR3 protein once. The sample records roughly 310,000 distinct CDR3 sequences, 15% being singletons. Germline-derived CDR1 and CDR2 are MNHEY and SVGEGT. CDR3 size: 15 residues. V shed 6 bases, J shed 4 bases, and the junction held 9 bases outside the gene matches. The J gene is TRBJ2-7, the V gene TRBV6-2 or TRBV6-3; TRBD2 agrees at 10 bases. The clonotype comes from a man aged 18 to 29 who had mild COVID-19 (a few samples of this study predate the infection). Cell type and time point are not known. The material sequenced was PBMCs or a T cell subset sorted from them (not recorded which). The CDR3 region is CASSYTPSGGYEQYF. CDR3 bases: TGTGCCAGCAGCTATACCCCTAGCGGGGGTTACGAGCAGTACTTC.